This is a list of T cell receptor beta chains from one sample in a study of regulatory T cells in long-lasting Graves disease. MiXCR, run by TCRdb on the multiplex PCR reads, gives a single entry per CDR3 protein. The data show 680,000 or so distinct CDR3 sequences, under 20% seen once. This same sample was also part of a study on T cells in Graves' hyperthyroidism and ophthalmopathy.

The sample here was peripheral blood mononuclear cells (PBMCs), taken at new diagnosis, from a patient treated with antithyroid drugs. Source of these receptors: a woman between 25 and 40 years old with Graves disease. Both conserved end residues are trimmed from each CDR3. Fields, in order: V gene, J gene, clone size, D gene, CDR3 protein. A D gene is named only where the DNA matches it firmly. Only part of the rows carry a size: once, few, many, or a class if the clone is expanded.

V gene: TRBV24-1; J gene: TRBJ2-1; clone size: many; D gene: -; CDR3 protein: ATSDYGAGDNEQF
V gene: TRBV5-5; J gene: TRBJ1-1; clone size: many; D gene: -; CDR3 protein: ASSREFNTEAF
V gene: TRBV6-1; J gene: TRBJ1-1; clone size: many; D gene: -; CDR3 protein: ASTVWENTEAF
V gene: TRBV19; J gene: TRBJ2-7; clone size: -; D gene: TRBD2; CDR3 protein: ASSIRREVHEQY
V gene: TRBV12-3/TRBV12-4; J gene: TRBJ1-2; clone size: many; D gene: TRBD1; CDR3 protein: ASSLVDRGPLIDGYT
V gene: TRBV18; J gene: TRBJ2-5; clone size: -; D gene: -; CDR3 protein: ASSPAGRLEETQY
V gene: TRBV24-1; J gene: TRBJ2-5; clone size: -; D gene: TRBD2; CDR3 protein: ATSDTGGAVYQETQY
V gene: TRBV6-4; J gene: TRBJ1-5; clone size: -; D gene: -; CDR3 protein: ASSDSATKKPQH
V gene: TRBV29-1; J gene: TRBJ1-4; clone size: many; D gene: -; CDR3 protein: SVAWFGEKLF
V gene: TRBV19; J gene: TRBJ2-3; clone size: -; D gene: TRBD1; CDR3 protein: ASSGTGPGTDTQY
V gene: TRBV11-1; J gene: TRBJ2-3; clone size: many; D gene: -; CDR3 protein: ASSLEGITQY
V gene: TRBV27; J gene: TRBJ1-2; clone size: many; D gene: TRBD1; CDR3 protein: ASSRDRANYGYT
V gene: TRBV9; J gene: TRBJ2-5; clone size: many; D gene: TRBD2; CDR3 protein: ASSASGLQETQY
V gene: TRBV7-6; J gene: TRBJ2-3; clone size: -; D gene: TRBD1; CDR3 protein: ASSKGPGTGFGGTDTQY
V gene: TRBV29-1; J gene: TRBJ2-7; clone size: -; D gene: -; CDR3 protein: SVEGSPTTSGQY
V gene: TRBV28; J gene: TRBJ1-4; clone size: many; D gene: -; CDR3 protein: ASRPEVLFTGGAEKLF
V gene: TRBV7-9; J gene: TRBJ1-5; clone size: many; D gene: TRBD1; CDR3 protein: ASSPGQANQPQH
V gene: TRBV28; J gene: TRBJ2-1; clone size: -; D gene: -; CDR3 protein: ASSWVEGRGSFMNEQF
V gene: TRBV29-1; J gene: TRBJ1-1; clone size: -; D gene: -; CDR3 protein: SGGHIQVEAF
V gene: TRBV7-3; J gene: TRBJ2-3; clone size: many; D gene: TRBD2; CDR3 protein: ASSLSASGADTQY
V gene: TRBV2; J gene: TRBJ2-5; clone size: many; D gene: -; CDR3 protein: ASRELGEETQY
V gene: TRBV28; J gene: TRBJ2-7; clone size: few; D gene: -; CDR3 protein: ASSDSWDEQY
V gene: TRBV6-2/TRBV6-3; J gene: TRBJ2-1; clone size: -; D gene: TRBD2; CDR3 protein: ASTRKREGIYNEQF